Listed below are T cell receptor beta chains from one sample, sequenced in a study of Ad26.COV2.S vaccination and SARS-CoV-2 variants. Only in-frame clones appear in the TCRdb table, and some are missing; sequencing was by immunoSEQ multiplex PCR. The table records 450,000 to 550,000 clones, roughly 89% of them present only once. The specimen was peripheral blood, collected in a trial of Ad26.COV2.S vaccine versus placebo. These receptors were collected from a person aged 18 to 65 who received the Ad26.COV2.S COVID-19 vaccine or a placebo. The CDR3 runs from the conserved cysteine through the conserved F or W. Fields, in order: clone size, D gene, J gene, V gene, CDR3 DNA, CDR3 protein. D genes are given only for firm matches. Not all rows give a size; the values are once, few, many and, for expanded clones, a class.

clone size: -; D gene: -; J gene: TRBJ1-5; V gene: TRBV5-1; CDR3 DNA: TGCGCCAGCAGCCCTACAGGGTACGATCAGCCCCAGCATTTT; CDR3 protein: CASSPTGYDQPQHF
clone size: once; D gene: -; J gene: TRBJ1-3; V gene: TRBV7-9; CDR3 DNA: TGTGCCAGCAGCTTATTCGGGGCAGCCTCTGGAAACACCATATATTTT; CDR3 protein: CASSLFGAASGNTIYF
clone size: -; D gene: -; J gene: TRBJ1-4; V gene: TRBV28; CDR3 DNA: TGTGCCAGCAGCCAAACGGGGGGGGATGAAAAACTGTTTTTT; CDR3 protein: CASSQTGGDEKLFF
clone size: -; D gene: -; J gene: TRBJ1-2; V gene: TRBV18; CDR3 DNA: TGTGCCAGCTCAACCGGGACGGTCACGTATGGCTACACCTTC; CDR3 protein: CASSTGTVTYGYTF
clone size: -; D gene: -; J gene: TRBJ2-3; V gene: TRBV4-3; CDR3 DNA: TGCGCCAGCAGCCAAGATACCCACCGACCGGATACGCAGTATTTT; CDR3 protein: CASSQDTHRPDTQYF
clone size: -; D gene: TRBD2; J gene: TRBJ2-5; V gene: TRBV7-2; CDR3 DNA: TGTGCCAGCAGCTTAGCGTCTAGCGGGGGCGTGACCCAGTACTTC; CDR3 protein: CASSLASSGGVTQYF
clone size: -; D gene: TRBD2; J gene: TRBJ2-3; V gene: TRBV6-5; CDR3 DNA: TGTGCCAGCAGCCTCCTAGCGGGAGCTGATACGCAGTATTTT; CDR3 protein: CASSLLAGADTQYF
clone size: once; D gene: TRBD1; J gene: TRBJ2-1; V gene: TRBV24-1; CDR3 DNA: TGTGCCACCAGTGAGTGGGACAGCTTCTCCTACAATGAGCAGTTCTTC; CDR3 protein: CATSEWDSFSYNEQFF
clone size: -; D gene: TRBD2; J gene: TRBJ2-1; V gene: TRBV11-1; CDR3 DNA: TGTGCCAGCAGCGGGACTATATACAATGAGCAGTTCTTC; CDR3 protein: CASSGTIYNEQFF
clone size: -; D gene: -; J gene: TRBJ1-1; V gene: TRBV12-3/TRBV12-4; CDR3 DNA: TGTGCCAGCAGCCCCAGATACTGGACTGAAGCTTTCTTT; CDR3 protein: CASSPRYWTEAFF
clone size: -; D gene: -; J gene: TRBJ2-4; V gene: TRBV19; CDR3 DNA: TGTGCCAGTAGTGGGGGGACCTTCGGAAACATTCAGTACTTC; CDR3 protein: CASSGGTFGNIQYF
clone size: -; D gene: TRBD1; J gene: TRBJ2-7; V gene: TRBV18; CDR3 DNA: TGTGCCAGCTCACCCCAGACAGGGGGGTCTTACGAGCAGTACTTC; CDR3 protein: CASSPQTGGSYEQYF
clone size: -; D gene: -; J gene: TRBJ1-1; V gene: TRBV19; CDR3 DNA: TGTGCCAGTAGTATAGAATGGGGCAGGGCCGTGACTGAAGCTTTCTTT; CDR3 protein: CASSIEWGRAVTEAFF
clone size: -; D gene: -; J gene: TRBJ2-7; V gene: TRBV28; CDR3 DNA: TGTGCCAGCAGTTTGGTGGGCCGCTACGAGCAGTACTTC; CDR3 protein: CASSLVGRYEQYF
clone size: -; D gene: -; J gene: TRBJ2-2; V gene: TRBV11-2; CDR3 DNA: TGTGCCAGCAACGGACAGTACACCGGGGAGCTGTTTTTT; CDR3 protein: CASNGQYTGELFF
clone size: -; D gene: TRBD1; J gene: TRBJ2-3; V gene: TRBV24-1; CDR3 DNA: TGTGCCACCAGTGACCCTGGACAGGGCGGAGATACGCAGTATTTT; CDR3 protein: CATSDPGQGGDTQYF
clone size: -; D gene: TRBD1; J gene: TRBJ2-7; V gene: TRBV10-3; CDR3 DNA: TGTGCCATCAGCGGACAGGGGACACACGAGCAGTACTTC; CDR3 protein: CAISGQGTHEQYF
clone size: -; D gene: -; J gene: TRBJ2-1; V gene: TRBV10-3; CDR3 DNA: TGTGCCATCAGTGATAACACTAGAGCCGCTGAGCAGTTCTTC; CDR3 protein: CAISDNTRAAEQFF
clone size: -; D gene: TRBD1; J gene: TRBJ1-1; V gene: TRBV9; CDR3 DNA: TGTGCCAGCAGCGCAACAGGGGGTAACACTGAAGCTTTCTTT; CDR3 protein: CASSATGGNTEAFF
clone size: once; D gene: -; J gene: TRBJ2-5; V gene: TRBV12-1; CDR3 DNA: TGTGCCAGCAGCCCAGAGACCCAACGCGACTTAGCGGGGGGTCAGGAGACCCAGTACTTC; CDR3 protein: CASSPETQRDLAGGQETQYF
clone size: -; D gene: TRBD2; J gene: TRBJ2-1; V gene: TRBV24-1; CDR3 DNA: TGTGCCACCAGTGGGGCGGGGGAGGTAGATGAGCAGTTCTTC; CDR3 protein: CATSGAGEVDEQFF
clone size: -; D gene: -; J gene: TRBJ1-1; V gene: TRBV5-1; CDR3 DNA: TGCGCCAGCAGCGTGGGTAGGGAGGCTGAAGCTTTCTTT; CDR3 protein: CASSVGREAEAFF
clone size: -; D gene: -; J gene: TRBJ2-4; V gene: TRBV6-5; CDR3 DNA: TGTGCCAGCATGACAGGGACTCGAGAAATTCAGTACTTC; CDR3 protein: CASMTGTREIQYF
clone size: -; D gene: -; J gene: TRBJ1-1; V gene: TRBV2; CDR3 DNA: TGTGCCAGCAGTGTTCTGAACACTGAAGCTTTCTTT; CDR3 protein: CASSVLNTEAFF
clone size: -; D gene: -; J gene: TRBJ1-3; V gene: TRBV9; CDR3 DNA: TGTGCCAGCAGCACCCGAATGGGAAACACCATATATTTT; CDR3 protein: CASSTRMGNTIYF
clone size: once; D gene: -; J gene: TRBJ1-4; V gene: TRBV5-1; CDR3 DNA: TGCGCCAGCAGCCGGACAGTAAATGAAAAACTGTTTTTT; CDR3 protein: CASSRTVNEKLFF
clone size: -; D gene: -; J gene: TRBJ1-5; V gene: TRBV5-1; CDR3 DNA: TGCGCCAGCAGTCCACAGGGAAACCAGCCCCAGCATTTT; CDR3 protein: CASSPQGNQPQHF
clone size: -; D gene: -; J gene: TRBJ1-1; V gene: TRBV3-1/TRBV3-2; CDR3 DNA: TGTGCCAGCAGCCCGTGGGACGGGAACACTGAAGCTTTCTTT; CDR3 protein: CASSPWDGNTEAFF
clone size: -; D gene: -; J gene: TRBJ1-1; V gene: TRBV3-1/TRBV3-2; CDR3 DNA: TGTGCCAGCAGCCAAGAAGAAGCCCGGGGGTCCTCTGGGACTGAAGCTTTCTTT; CDR3 protein: CASSQEEARGSSGTEAFF
clone size: -; D gene: -; J gene: TRBJ2-2; V gene: TRBV5-1; CDR3 DNA: TGCGCCAGCAGATCCGGACAGACTCTTAACACCGGGGAGCTGTTTTTT; CDR3 protein: CASRSGQTLNTGELFF
clone size: -; D gene: -; J gene: TRBJ2-7; V gene: TRBV7-9; CDR3 DNA: TGTGCCAGCAGCTTTGGGAGTGCAGGGGGGAACGAGCAGTACTTC; CDR3 protein: CASSFGSAGGNEQYF
clone size: few; D gene: -; J gene: TRBJ2-3; V gene: TRBV4-2; CDR3 DNA: TGTGCCAGCAGCCAAGCCGGAAGAGGGGCAGATACGCAGTATTTT; CDR3 protein: CASSQAGRGADTQYF
clone size: -; D gene: TRBD1; J gene: TRBJ2-1; V gene: TRBV7-3; CDR3 DNA: TGTGCCAGCAGCTTACAACCTCCGGGACAGGGAAATGAGCAGTTCTTC; CDR3 protein: CASSLQPPGQGNEQFF
clone size: -; D gene: -; J gene: TRBJ1-4; V gene: TRBV19; CDR3 DNA: TGTGCCAGTAGTGTCGGACAGACAACTAATGAAAAACTGTTTTTT; CDR3 protein: CASSVGQTTNEKLFF
clone size: -; D gene: -; J gene: TRBJ2-2; V gene: TRBV12-3/TRBV12-4; CDR3 DNA: TGTGCCAGCAGCCCGGCCACCGGGGAGCTGTTTTTT; CDR3 protein: CASSPATGELFF
clone size: -; D gene: -; J gene: TRBJ1-2; V gene: TRBV27; CDR3 DNA: TGTGCCAGCAGTTTCACAGGTGGCTATGGCTACACCTTC; CDR3 protein: CASSFTGGYGYTF
clone size: -; D gene: -; J gene: TRBJ1-6; V gene: TRBV6-1; CDR3 DNA: TGTGCCAGCAGTGAAAGGGAGGAAGTGAATTCACCCCTCCACTTT; CDR3 protein: CASSEREEVNSPLHF
clone size: -; D gene: -; J gene: TRBJ2-7; V gene: TRBV18; CDR3 DNA: TGTGCCAGCTCACCACCGGGGACAAAGGGAACCTACGAGCAGTACTTC; CDR3 protein: CASSPPGTKGTYEQYF
clone size: -; D gene: -; J gene: TRBJ1-3; V gene: TRBV2; CDR3 DNA: TGTGCCAGCAGGGAAGAGGGTTTCTCTGGAAACACCATATATTTT; CDR3 protein: CASREEGFSGNTIYF
clone size: -; D gene: -; J gene: TRBJ2-5; V gene: TRBV9; CDR3 DNA: TGTGCCAGCAGCGTCGGGACAAGAGAGACCCAGTACTTC; CDR3 protein: CASSVGTRETQYF
clone size: -; D gene: -; J gene: TRBJ1-4; V gene: TRBV6-5; CDR3 DNA: TGTGCCAGCAGCTTTACCCCGGGAAGGGGTGAAAAACTGTTTTTT; CDR3 protein: CASSFTPGRGEKLFF
clone size: -; D gene: -; J gene: TRBJ1-4; V gene: TRBV5-6; CDR3 DNA: TGTGCCAGCAGCGACATGGGGGCGTACAATGAAAAACTGTTTTTT; CDR3 protein: CASSDMGAYNEKLFF
clone size: -; D gene: -; J gene: TRBJ1-6; V gene: TRBV5-1; CDR3 DNA: TGCGCCAGCAGCGAGCAGGGGTATAATTCACCCCTCCACTTT; CDR3 protein: CASSEQGYNSPLHF
clone size: -; D gene: TRBD1; J gene: TRBJ1-6; V gene: TRBV27; CDR3 DNA: TGTGCCAGCAGTTCCCTGGACAGGTTGGGCAATTCACCCCTCCACTTT; CDR3 protein: CASSSLDRLGNSPLHF
clone size: -; D gene: -; J gene: TRBJ2-3; V gene: TRBV6-4; CDR3 DNA: TGTGCCAGCAGTGAGGACTTCCTAAACACAGATACGCAGTATTTT; CDR3 protein: CASSEDFLNTDTQYF
clone size: -; D gene: -; J gene: TRBJ2-7; V gene: TRBV7-9; CDR3 DNA: TGTGCCAGCAGCGGACAGCCATCCTACGAGCAGTACTTC; CDR3 protein: CASSGQPSYEQYF
clone size: -; D gene: TRBD2; J gene: TRBJ2-1; V gene: TRBV7-9; CDR3 DNA: TGTGCCAGTCTAAGCGGGATCAAGGACAATGAGCAGTTCTTC; CDR3 protein: CASLSGIKDNEQFF
clone size: -; D gene: TRBD1; J gene: TRBJ2-1; V gene: TRBV7-3; CDR3 DNA: TGTGCCAGCAGCCTGACAGGGGTCTACAATGAGCAGTTCTTC; CDR3 protein: CASSLTGVYNEQFF
clone size: -; D gene: -; J gene: TRBJ1-4; V gene: TRBV7-2; CDR3 DNA: TGTGCCAGCAGCTTACGGGTCCAGGCCGCCGGTTTGAAACTGTTTTTT; CDR3 protein: CASSLRVQAAGLKLFF
clone size: -; D gene: -; J gene: TRBJ1-3; V gene: TRBV2; CDR3 DNA: TGTGCCAGCATTTGGCCAGGGGATTCATCAGGAAACACCATATATTTT; CDR3 protein: CASIWPGDSSGNTIYF
clone size: -; D gene: -; J gene: TRBJ2-3; V gene: TRBV12-5; CDR3 DNA: TGTGCTAGTGGTTCTTTCCGATTAAGCACAGATACGCAGTATTTT; CDR3 protein: CASGSFRLSTDTQYF
clone size: -; D gene: -; J gene: TRBJ2-7; V gene: TRBV5-4; CDR3 DNA: TGTGCCAGCAGCCATGGACAGTCGGGGTACTACGAGCAGTACTTC; CDR3 protein: CASSHGQSGYYEQYF
clone size: -; D gene: -; J gene: TRBJ1-1; V gene: TRBV18; CDR3 DNA: TGTGCCAGCTACATACAGGGTTTGAACACTGAAGCTTTCTTT; CDR3 protein: CASYIQGLNTEAFF
clone size: -; D gene: -; J gene: TRBJ1-2; V gene: TRBV6-6; CDR3 DNA: TGTGCCAGCAGCCTACAGGGCTCGAGGAAGGGCTACACCTTC; CDR3 protein: CASSLQGSRKGYTF
clone size: -; D gene: TRBD2; J gene: TRBJ2-1; V gene: TRBV5-4; CDR3 DNA: TGTGCCAGCAGCTTAACGGGAGGGCCATGGAATGAGCAGTTCTTC; CDR3 protein: CASSLTGGPWNEQFF
clone size: -; D gene: -; J gene: TRBJ2-1; V gene: TRBV5-5; CDR3 DNA: TGTGCCAGTCTTTCCCGAGGCTCCCACAATGAGCAGTTCTTC; CDR3 protein: CASLSRGSHNEQFF